The TCR beta chain under discussion was sequenced for a study of blood T cells in healthy people across ages (dated by TCRdb to about 2015). About the study as a whole: In model experiments, template switching captured roughly one uniquely barcoded TCR beta cDNA molecule for every two T cells. The study measured age-related changes in TCR beta repertoire diversity using deep sequencing normalized with unique cDNA molecular identifiers. For two donors (one aged 18 to 30 and one aged 80 or older), the study analyzed two additional independent replicas of 1 million unique cDNA reads from the same blood draw. Donors were grouped into four age groups: young (average 16 years), middle-aged (39), aged (roughly 67) and long-lived (about 89).

The donors were roughly 38 Caucasian individuals from Russia, aged 6 to 90 years, who were systemically healthy. Each donor gave about 9.2 milliliters of peripheral blood, drawn into EDTA-treated Vacutainer tubes. Ficoll-Paque density-gradient centrifugation was used to isolate PBMCs, with at least 6.5 million obtained per sample. Trizol reagent was used to extract total RNA from the PBMCs, yielding at least 6 micrograms per sample. The percentages of naive CD45RAhigh/CD27high T cells were determined by flow cytometry on a PBMC aliquot from every donor. The CDR3 measures 14 amino acids from cysteine to phenylalanine. Only the CDR3 DNA is retained, 42 bases long and in frame from the first base. The V and J ends are trimmed by 6 bases and 2 bases, leaving 16 bases between them. The germline V gene (reference sequence) sets CDR1 to DFQATT and CDR2 to SNEGSKA. The paper as a whole reports these results and caveats: Because the CMV infection status of the donors was unknown, age-related changes in expanded clonotypes may potentially have been confounded. As age increased, observed TCR beta diversity per million T cells dropped in a roughly linear way, and a significant reduction was already evident by age around 41. Compared with the aged group, the long-lived group had more naive CD4+ T cells, fewer expanded clones and increased TCR diversity, suggesting age selection. The percentage of naive T cells measured by flow cytometry correlated strongly with observed TCR beta diversity. Conclusive comparison of naive and antigen-experienced compartments was prevented by the profiling of bulk unsorted PBMCs. Estimates of total diversity from one million sequenced T cells were regarded as lower bounds and underestimates.

This clonotype was found many times. This receptor's antigen is unknown. Base quality data are lacking; no much larger clone is found one base away. Preparation of the library involved 5' RACE. The listed sequencing device is Illumina HiSeq 2500. The second PCR ran for roughly 7 to 11 cycles and used a J-beta primer mix along with a sample-barcoded 5' primer. A template-switch 5' adaptor carrying 12 random nucleotides introduced a unique molecular identifier onto each TCR beta cDNA molecule. Each sample yielded at least 2.5 million CDR3-containing paired-end reads. First-strand cDNA synthesis was performed from all RNA using the Mint cDNA synthesis kit, with priming by a TRBC-specific oligonucleotide. After uracil-DNA glycosylase treatment, a first 18-cycle PCR used universal primers M1SS and BC2_uni_R on all cDNA. As for how the authors treated the data: For normalization, 1 million high-quality reads were randomly selected from each sample, with every read carrying a distinct molecular identifier. Instead of being binned into consensus sequences, reads with shared molecular identifiers were discarded. MiTCR, set to a Q25 quality threshold and the strictest error-elimination algorithm, was used for CDR3 identification, clonotype clustering and error correction. A nonparametric unseen species model using Euler transformation provided a lower-bound estimate of total TCR beta diversity. Starting from the raw public reads, TCRdb applied fastp trimming at Q25, assembled clones with MiXCR and retained in-frame beta chains. Every entry covers one CDR3 protein and lists the most common genes and DNA from its rows. These V and J calls rely on TCRdb rather than the paper's analysis. Recorded for this sample are more than 750,000 distinct CDR3 sequences; about 28% of them occurred a single time. The ten top clones hold 10% of the sample.

This sample was shared with a second study, whose subject was T cells of mothers and their children. Reported in the second study: Donors were nine systemically healthy Caucasian individuals: three mothers and their six children. cDNA synthesis consumed the entire amount of extracted RNA, loaded at approximately 1.6 ug RNA in each 15 ul reaction. Sample barcodes and 2-4 random nucleotides were added via the M1S primer in the second PCR. Each mother yielded over 8.5 million TCR beta CDR3 reads and each child roughly 3 million reads. Thymic selection shapes the output of TCR recombination in a similar way in related and unrelated pairs, and inherited differences have a minor effect. Normalized repertoire overlap was always found to be slightly, but never significantly, higher in related mother-child pairs than in unrelated mother-child pairs. With a sensitivity of around 97 clones per million clonotypes, no persistent microchimeric T cell clones were detected. Deep NGS was used in the study to compare the TCR beta repertoires of mothers and children and to look for features that separate related mother-child pairs from unrelated individuals. On average, the children were approximately 11 +/- 4 years old, while the mothers were around 42 +/- 4 years old. After adapter ligation with NEBNext reagents, the libraries were sequenced on Illumina HiSeq 2000 with 100+100 nt paired-end reads. To avoid cross-contamination, the mother libraries and the child libraries were prepared a month apart and sequenced in separate runs. For each donor, between about 450,000 and 2,300,000 distinct TCR beta clonotypes were identified. Naive TCR beta clonotypes were estimated from low-frequency clonotypes matched to each donor's FACS-determined naive share, without sorting.

The clonotype originates from a woman in her 40s in good health. The sequencing input was blood. The chain is made from TRBV20-1 and TRBJ1-2; TRBD1 is a possible D gene, resting on 5 matching bases. The CDR3 loop reads CSASNYQGNYGYTF. The sequenced DNA is TGCAGTGCCTCGAATTATCAGGGAAACTATGGCTACACCTTC.